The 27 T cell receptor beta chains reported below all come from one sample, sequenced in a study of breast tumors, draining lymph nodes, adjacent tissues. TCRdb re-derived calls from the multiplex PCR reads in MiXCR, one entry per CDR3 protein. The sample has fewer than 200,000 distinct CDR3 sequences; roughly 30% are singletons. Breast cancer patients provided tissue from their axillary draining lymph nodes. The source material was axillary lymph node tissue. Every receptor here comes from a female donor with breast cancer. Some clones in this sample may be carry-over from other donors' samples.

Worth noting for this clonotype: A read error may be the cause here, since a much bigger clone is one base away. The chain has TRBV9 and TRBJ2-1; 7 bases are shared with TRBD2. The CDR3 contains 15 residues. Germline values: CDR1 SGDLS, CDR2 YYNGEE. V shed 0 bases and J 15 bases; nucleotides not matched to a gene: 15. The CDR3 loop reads CASSVADLAGLLTFF. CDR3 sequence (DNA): TGTGCCAGCAGCGTAGCGGATTTAGCGGGCCTCCTTACGTTCTTC.

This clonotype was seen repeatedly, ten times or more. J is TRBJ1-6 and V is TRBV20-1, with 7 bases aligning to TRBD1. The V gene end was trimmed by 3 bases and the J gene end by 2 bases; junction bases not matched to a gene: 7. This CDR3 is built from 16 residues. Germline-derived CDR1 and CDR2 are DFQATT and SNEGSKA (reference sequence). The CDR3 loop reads CSARPGGTAYNSPLHF. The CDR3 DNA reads TGCAGTGCTAGGCCCGGGGGGACAGCCTATAATTCACCCCTCCACTTT.

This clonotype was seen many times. The CDR3 protein is CASSLKGGYSPLHF. DNA for the CDR3: TGTGCCAGCAGCTTAAAGGGGGGGTATTCACCCCTCCACTTT. The chain links TRBV13 to TRBJ1-6; D is possibly TRBD1 (6 bases). Germline V CDR1 and CDR2: PRHDT, FYEKMQ (reference sequence). This CDR3 spans 14 amino acids. Between the trimmed V and J ends, which lost 2 bases and 8 bases, there was a span of 10 bases.

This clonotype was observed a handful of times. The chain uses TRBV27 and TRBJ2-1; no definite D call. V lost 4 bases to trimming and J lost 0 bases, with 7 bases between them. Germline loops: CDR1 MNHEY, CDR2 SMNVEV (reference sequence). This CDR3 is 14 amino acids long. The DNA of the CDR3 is TGTGCCAGCAGTTCTTACAGCTCCTACAATGAGCAGTTCTTC. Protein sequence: CASSSYSSYNEQFF.

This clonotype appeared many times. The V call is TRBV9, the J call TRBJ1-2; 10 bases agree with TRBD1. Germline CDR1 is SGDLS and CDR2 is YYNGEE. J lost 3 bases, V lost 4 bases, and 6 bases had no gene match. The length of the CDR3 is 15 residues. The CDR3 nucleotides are TGTGCCAGCAGCCCTGGGGACAGGGGCGACTATGGCTACACCTTC. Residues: CASSPGDRGDYGYTF.

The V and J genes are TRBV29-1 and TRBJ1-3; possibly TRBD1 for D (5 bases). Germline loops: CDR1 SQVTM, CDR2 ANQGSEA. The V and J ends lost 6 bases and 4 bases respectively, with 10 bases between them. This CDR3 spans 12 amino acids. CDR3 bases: TGCAGCGTAGGGACGGGCGGAAACACCATATATTTT. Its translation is CSVGTGGNTIYF.

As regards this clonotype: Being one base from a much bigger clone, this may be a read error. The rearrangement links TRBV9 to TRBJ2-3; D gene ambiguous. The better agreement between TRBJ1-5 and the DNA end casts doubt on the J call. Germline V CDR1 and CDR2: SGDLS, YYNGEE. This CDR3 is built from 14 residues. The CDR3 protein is CASSVEPEVYTQHF. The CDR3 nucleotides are TGTGCCAGCAGCGTAGAACCAGAAGTTTATACGCAGCATTTT.

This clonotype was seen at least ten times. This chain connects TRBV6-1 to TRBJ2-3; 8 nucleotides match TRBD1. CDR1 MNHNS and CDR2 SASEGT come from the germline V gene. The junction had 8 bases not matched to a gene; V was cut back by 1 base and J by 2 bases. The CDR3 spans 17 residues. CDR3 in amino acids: CASSEGLGTGPTDTQYF. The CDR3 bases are TGTGCCAGCAGTGAAGGGTTAGGGACAGGACCCACAGATACGCAGTATTTT.

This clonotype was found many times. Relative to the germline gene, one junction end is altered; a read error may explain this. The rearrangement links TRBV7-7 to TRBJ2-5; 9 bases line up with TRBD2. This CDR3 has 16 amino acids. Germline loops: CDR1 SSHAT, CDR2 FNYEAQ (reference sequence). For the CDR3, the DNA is TGTGCTAGCAGCTTAGGGGCTAGCGGGGTACAAGAGACCCAGTACTTC. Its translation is CASSLGASGVQETQYF.

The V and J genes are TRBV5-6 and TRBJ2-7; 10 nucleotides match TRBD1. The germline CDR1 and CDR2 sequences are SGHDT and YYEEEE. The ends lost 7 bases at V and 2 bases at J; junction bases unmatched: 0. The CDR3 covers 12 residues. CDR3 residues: CASGQGAYEQYF. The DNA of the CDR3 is TGTGCCAGCGGACAGGGGGCCTACGAGCAGTACTTC.

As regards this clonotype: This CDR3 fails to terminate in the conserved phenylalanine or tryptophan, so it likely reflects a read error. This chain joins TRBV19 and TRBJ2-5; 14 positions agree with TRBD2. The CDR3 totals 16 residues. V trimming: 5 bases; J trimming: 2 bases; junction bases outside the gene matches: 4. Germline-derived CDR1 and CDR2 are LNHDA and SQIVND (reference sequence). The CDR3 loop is CASSPRTSGGQETQYY. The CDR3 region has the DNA TGTGCCAGTAGTCCCCGGACTAGCGGGGGGCAAGAGACCCAGTACTAC.

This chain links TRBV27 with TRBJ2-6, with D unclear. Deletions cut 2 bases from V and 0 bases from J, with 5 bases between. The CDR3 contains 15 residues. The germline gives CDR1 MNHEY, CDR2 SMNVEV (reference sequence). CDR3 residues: CASSLRSSGANVLTF. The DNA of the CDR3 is TGTGCCAGCAGTTTAAGGAGCTCTGGGGCCAACGTCCTGACTTTC.

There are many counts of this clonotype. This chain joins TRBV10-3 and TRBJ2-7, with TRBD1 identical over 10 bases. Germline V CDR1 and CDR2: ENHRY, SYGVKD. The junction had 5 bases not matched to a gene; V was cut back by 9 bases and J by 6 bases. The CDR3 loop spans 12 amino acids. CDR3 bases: TGTGCCATTAGGGGACAGGGGCTCGAGCAGTACTTC. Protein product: CAIRGQGLEQYF.

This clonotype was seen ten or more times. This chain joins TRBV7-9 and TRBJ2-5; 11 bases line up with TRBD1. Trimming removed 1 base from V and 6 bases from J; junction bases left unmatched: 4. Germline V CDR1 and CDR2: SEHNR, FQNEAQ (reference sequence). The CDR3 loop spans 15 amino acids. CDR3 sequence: CASSLGTGGFKTQYF. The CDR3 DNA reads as TGTGCCAGCAGCTTAGGGACAGGGGGCTTTAAGACCCAGTACTTC.

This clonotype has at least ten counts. CDR3 coding DNA: TGTGCCAGCAGCTTAAAGCGGGGTACCTATGGCTACACCTTC. It encodes CASSLKRGTYGYTF. This sequence joins TRBV7-9 and TRBJ1-2; D is unclear. The CDR3 extends over 14 amino acids. V was cut by 2 bases and J by 4 bases, with 11 bases left in between. Germline CDR1 reads SEHNR; CDR2 reads FQNEAQ (reference sequence).

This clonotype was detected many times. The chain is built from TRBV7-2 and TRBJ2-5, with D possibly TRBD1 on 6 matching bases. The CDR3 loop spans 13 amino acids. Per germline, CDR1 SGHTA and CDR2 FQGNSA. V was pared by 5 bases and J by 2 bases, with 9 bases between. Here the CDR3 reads CASSLDRQETQYF. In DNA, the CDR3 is TGTGCCAGCAGCCTGGACAGACAAGAGACCCAGTACTTC.

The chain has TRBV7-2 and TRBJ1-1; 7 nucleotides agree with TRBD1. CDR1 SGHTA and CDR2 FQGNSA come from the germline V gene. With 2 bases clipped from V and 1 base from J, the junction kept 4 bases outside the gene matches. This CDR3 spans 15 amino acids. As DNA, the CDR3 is TGTGCCAGCAGCTTATCCGGGACAGCGAACACTGAAGCTTTCTTT. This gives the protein CASSLSGTANTEAFF.

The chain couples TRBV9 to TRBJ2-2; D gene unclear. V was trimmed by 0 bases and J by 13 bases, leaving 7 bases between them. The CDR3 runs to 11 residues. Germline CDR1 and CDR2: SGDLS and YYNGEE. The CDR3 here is CASSVGVMLFF. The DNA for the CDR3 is TGTGCCAGCAGCGTAGGGGTGATGCTGTTTTTT.

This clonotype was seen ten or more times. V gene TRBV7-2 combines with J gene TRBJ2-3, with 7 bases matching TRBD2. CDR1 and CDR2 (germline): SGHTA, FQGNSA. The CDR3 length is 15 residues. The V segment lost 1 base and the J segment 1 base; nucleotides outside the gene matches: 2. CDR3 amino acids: CASSLEAGGTDTQYF. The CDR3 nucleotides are TGTGCCAGCAGCTTAGAGGCGGGGGGCACAGATACGCAGTATTTT.

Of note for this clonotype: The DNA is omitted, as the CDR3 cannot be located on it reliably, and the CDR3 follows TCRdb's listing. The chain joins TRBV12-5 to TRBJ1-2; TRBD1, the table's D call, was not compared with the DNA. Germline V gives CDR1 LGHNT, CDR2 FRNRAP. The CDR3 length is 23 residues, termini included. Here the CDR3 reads CASGLYICSADPFSRTGEHGYTF.

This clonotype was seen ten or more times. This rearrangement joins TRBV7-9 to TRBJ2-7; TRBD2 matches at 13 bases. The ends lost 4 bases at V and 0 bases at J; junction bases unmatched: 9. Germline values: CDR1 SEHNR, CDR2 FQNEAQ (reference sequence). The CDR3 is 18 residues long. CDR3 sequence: CASSSRLAGGPYSYEQYF. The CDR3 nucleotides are TGTGCCAGCAGCTCCCGACTAGCGGGGGGCCCATACTCCTACGAGCAGTACTTC.

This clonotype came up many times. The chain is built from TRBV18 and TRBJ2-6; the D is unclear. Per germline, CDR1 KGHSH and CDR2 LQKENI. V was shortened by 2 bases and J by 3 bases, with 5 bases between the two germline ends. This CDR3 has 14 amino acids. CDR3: CASSPGVGANVLTF. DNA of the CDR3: TGTGCCAGCTCACCAGGGGTTGGGGCCAACGTCCTGACTTTC. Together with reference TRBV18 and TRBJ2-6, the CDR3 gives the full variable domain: NAGVMQNPRHLVRRRGQEARLRCSPMKGHSHVYWYRQLPEEGLKFMVYLQKENIIDESGMPKERFSAEFPKEGPSILRIQQVVRGDSAAYFCASSPGVGANVLTFGAGSRLTVL.

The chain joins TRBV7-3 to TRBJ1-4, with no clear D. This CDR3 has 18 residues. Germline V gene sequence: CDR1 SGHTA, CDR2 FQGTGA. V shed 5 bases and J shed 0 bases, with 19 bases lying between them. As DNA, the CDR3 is TGTGCCAGCAGCCCCCAAGCGGGAGGGCCTGCAACTAATGAAAAACTGTTTTTT. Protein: CASSPQAGGPATNEKLFF. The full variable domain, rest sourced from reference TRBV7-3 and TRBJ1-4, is GAGVSQTPSNKVTEKGKYVELRCDPISGHTALYWYRQSLGQGPEFLIYFQGTGAADDSGLPNDRFFAVRPEGSVSTLKIQRTERGDSAVYLCASSPQAGGPATNEKLFFGSGTQLSVL.

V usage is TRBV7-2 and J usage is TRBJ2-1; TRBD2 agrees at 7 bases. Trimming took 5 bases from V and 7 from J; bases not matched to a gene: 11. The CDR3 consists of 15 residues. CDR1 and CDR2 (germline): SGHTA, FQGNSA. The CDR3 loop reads CASSQRGDGGNEQFF. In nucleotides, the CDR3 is TGTGCCAGCAGCCAACGGGGGGACGGGGGTAATGAGCAGTTCTTC. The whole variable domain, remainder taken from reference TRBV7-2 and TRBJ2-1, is GAGVSQSPSNKVTEKGKDVELRCDPISGHTALYWYRQSLGQGLEFLIYFQGNSAPDKSGLPSDRFSAERTGGSVSTLTIQRTQQEDSAVYLCASSQRGDGGNEQFFGPGTRLTVL.

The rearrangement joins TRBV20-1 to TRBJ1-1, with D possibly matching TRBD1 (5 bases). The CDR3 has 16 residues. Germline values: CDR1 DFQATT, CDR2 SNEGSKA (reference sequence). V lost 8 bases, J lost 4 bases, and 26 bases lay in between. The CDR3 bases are TGCAGTCCCGGTCCTCATCAAACGGAAAGGGGCACTGAAGCTTTCTTT. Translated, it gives CSPGPHQTERGTEAFF.

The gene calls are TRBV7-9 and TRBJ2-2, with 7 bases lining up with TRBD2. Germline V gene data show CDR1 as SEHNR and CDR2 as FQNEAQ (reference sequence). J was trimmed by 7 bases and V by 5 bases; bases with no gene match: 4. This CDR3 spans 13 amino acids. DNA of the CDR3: TGTGCCAGCAGCCTGAGGACTAGCGGGGAGCTGTTTTTT. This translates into CASSLRTSGELFF.

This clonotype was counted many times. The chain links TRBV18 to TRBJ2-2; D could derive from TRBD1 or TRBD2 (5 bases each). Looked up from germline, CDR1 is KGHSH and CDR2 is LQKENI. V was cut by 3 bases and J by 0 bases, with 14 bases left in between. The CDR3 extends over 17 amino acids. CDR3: CASSPRDGPANTGELFF. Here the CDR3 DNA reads TGTGCCAGCTCACCCAGGGACGGACCCGCGAACACCGGGGAGCTGTTTTTT.